This T cell receptor beta chain appears in the sequencing data of a study of T cells after posttransplantation cyclophosphamide. Regarding the study as a whole: Tissue-infiltrating T cells from skin or gut overlapped little with blood T cells.

The table lists this clone with a few counts. The antigen is not known. CDR1 GTSNPN and CDR2 SVGIG come from the germline V gene (reference sequence). The CDR3 has 16 amino acids. With 3 bases clipped from V and 4 bases from J, the junction kept 8 bases outside the gene matches. Libraries were prepared by immunoSEQ multiplex PCR; TCRdb keeps only in-frame clonotypes and omits some of them. This sample has tens of thousands of clones, each found more than once. The sequencing input was PBMCs. This clonotype was obtained from a woman aged 60 to 75 in good health, CMV-negative, and a related stem cell transplant donor. The chain is built from TRBV30 and TRBJ2-3; 12 bases line up with TRBD2. CDR3 DNA sequence: TGTGCCTGGAGCGAAACCCTAGCGGGGGGGCCAGATACGCAGTATTTT. It specifies CAWSETLAGGPDTQYF.